The 18 T cell receptor beta chains presented below share a single source sample, sequenced in a study of blood T cell repertoires in COVID-19 (TCRdb year 2020). Libraries came from the immunoSEQ multiplex PCR assay. What TCRdb holds here is the immuneACCESS table cut down to in-frame rearrangements. Part of the clones is not present; checked against another copy, under half of the missing clones reflect an unresolved V gene, and the others are unexplained. The sample contains 140,000 or so clones, about 87% of them found a single time. The ten largest clones capture around 40% of the sample. Sequenced input: peripheral blood. All receptors derive from a man in his fifties who had recovered from COVID-19.

The chain recombines TRBV5-1 with TRBJ2-5, with a tentative D call TRBD1 (6 bases). The V end was cut by 4 bases, the J end by 0 bases, with 10 bases between. Germline V gene data show CDR1 as SGHRS and CDR2 as YFSETQ. This CDR3 spans 14 amino acids. In DNA, the CDR3 is TGCGCCAGCAGCCGGGGACAAGACCAAGAGACCCAGTACTTC. Translated: CASSRGQDQETQYF.

This clone came up a few times. The CDR3: CASSPTSGPSNYGYTF. The CDR3 DNA sequence: TGTGCCAGCAGCCCGACCTCAGGGCCTTCTAACTATGGCTACACCTTC. V gene TRBV11-3 combines with J gene TRBJ1-2; TRBD1 is a possible D gene (5 bases). Deletions cut 5 bases from V and 0 bases from J, with 16 bases between. Per germline, CDR1 SGHNT and CDR2 YENEEA. The CDR3 length is 16 residues.

This clone was seen just once. V and J are TRBV5-4 and TRBJ2-7; 10 nucleotides align to TRBD1. Germline V gene sequence: CDR1 SGHNT, CDR2 YYREEE (reference sequence). This CDR3 has 15 amino acids. V lost 0 bases to trimming and J lost 4 bases; unmatched junction nucleotides: 4. Written as DNA, the CDR3 is TGTGCCAGCAGCTTGGGGACAGGGGGGGTTTACGAGCAGTACTTC. Translated: CASSLGTGGVYEQYF.

This sequence joins TRBV4-3 and TRBJ2-2; D is perhaps TRBD1 (6 bases). The CDR3 sequence is 16 residues long. Between the trimmed V and J ends, which lost 3 bases and 3 bases, there was a span of 14 bases. Germline V CDR1 and CDR2: LGHNA, YSLEER. In DNA form, the CDR3 reads TGCGCCAGCAGCCAGGGACGGGACACCTACACCGGGGAGCTGTTTTTT. Protein sequence: CASSQGRDTYTGELFF.

This clone was recorded a few times. The V call is TRBV3-1 (or the pseudogene TRBV3-2), the J call TRBJ1-2; D call uncertain. Trimming stripped 4 bases from V and 1 base from J, with 13 bases between. CDR1 LGHDT and CDR2 YNNKEL come from the germline V gene (reference sequence). The CDR3 loop spans 15 amino acids. The CDR3 sequence is CASSPGGSFNYGYTF. DNA of the CDR3: TGTGCCAGCAGCCCGGGTGGGTCTTTTAACTATGGCTACACCTTC.

The chain couples TRBV4-3 to TRBJ2-1; TRBD1 might be the D (6 bases). The CDR3 runs 17 residues. Per the germline V gene, CDR1 is LGHNA and CDR2 is YSLEER. Trimming took 0 bases from V and 0 from J, leaving 12 bases between them. The chain's CDR3 is CASSQDWTANSYNEQFF. CDR3 nucleotide sequence: TGCGCCAGCAGCCAAGATTGGACAGCGAACTCCTACAATGAGCAGTTCTTC.

J is TRBJ2-7 and V is TRBV7-2; D may be TRBD2 (5 bases). Germline V gives CDR1 SGHTA, CDR2 FQGNSA. V lost 1 base, J lost 0 bases, and 16 bases lay in between. The CDR3 loop spans 17 amino acids. The CDR3 DNA is TGTGCCAGCAGCTTAGTTTCTTTTGCGGGCTACTCCTACGAGCAGTACTTC. This encodes CASSLVSFAGYSYEQYF.

V and J are TRBV4-1 and TRBJ1-1, with D possibly being TRBD1 (5 bases). The germline gives CDR1 MGHRA, CDR2 YSYEKL. The CDR3 length is 13 residues. V was cut by 0 bases and J by 10 bases, with 12 bases left in between. CDR3 nucleotide sequence: TGCGCCAGCAGCCAAGATCCAGGGCAGGGAGCTTTCTTT. It translates to CASSQDPGQGAFF.

This chain joins TRBV5-6 and TRBJ2-1; 9 bases agree with TRBD2. The V gene's germline CDR1 is SGHDT and CDR2 YYEEEE. V lost 1 base and J lost 9; bases outside the gene matches: 8. This CDR3 region has 15 residues. CDR3 sequence (DNA): TGTGCCAGCAGCTTGTTAGCGGGGGCGTCGATTGAGCAGTTCTTC. It codes for CASSLLAGASIEQFF.

The chain carries TRBV10-3 and TRBJ2-3, with TRBD2 identical over 11 bases. From germline, CDR1 is ENHRY and CDR2 SYGVKD. The CDR3 runs 15 residues. Trimming cost V 4 bases and J 2 bases; bases outside gene matches: 2. The CDR3 spells CAISVLAGATDTQYF. Written as DNA, the CDR3 is TGTGCCATCAGTGTACTAGCGGGGGCCACAGATACGCAGTATTTT.

J is TRBJ1-2 and V is TRBV12-3 or TRBV12-4; 7 bases are a match to TRBD1. The CDR3 covers 13 residues. The V gene end was trimmed by 5 bases and the J gene end by 7 bases; junction bases not matched to a gene: 7. The CDR3, as DNA: TGTGCCAGCAGTACAAGACAGGGATCTGGCTACACCTTC. Protein product: CASSTRQGSGYTF.

This clone has a single count. The CDR3 loop is CASKGLWVSSKEYTF. DNA of the CDR3: TGTGCCAGTAAGGGACTTTGGGTAAGTAGTAAGGAATACACCTTC. This chain connects TRBV7-6 to TRBJ1-2, with D maybe TRBD1 (5 bases). V lost 9 bases to trimming and J lost 11 bases, with 28 bases between them. This CDR3 has 15 residues. Germline CDR1 and CDR2: SGHVS and FNYEAQ.

This rearrangement joins TRBV12-5 to TRBJ1-1, with D possibly TRBD1 on 6 matching bases. CDR3 length: 16 residues. The V and J ends lost 4 bases and 1 base respectively, with 16 bases between them. Germline assignment: CDR1 LGHNT and CDR2 FRNRAP. CDR3 DNA: TGTGCTAGTGGTTCCTATCGGACAGCTTCGAACACTGAAGCTTTCTTT. It specifies CASGSYRTASNTEAFF.

The chain is built from TRBV19 and TRBJ2-3, with 11 bases identical to TRBD2. The CDR3 has 16 amino acids. The V segment lost 4 bases and the J segment 2 bases; nucleotides outside the gene matches: 5. The V gene's germline CDR1 is LNHDA and CDR2 SQIVND (reference sequence). CDR3 in DNA: TGTGCCAGTAGTACTCCTAGCGGGGGGTTCACAGATACGCAGTATTTT. This sequence encodes CASSTPSGGFTDTQYF.

The chain combines TRBV18 with TRBJ1-3; 7 nucleotides line up with TRBD1. Losses at the gene ends were 6 bases for V and 0 bases for J; bases not matched to a gene: 8. The CDR3 sequence is 16 residues long. The germline V gene has CDR1 KGHSH and CDR2 LQKENI. The CDR3, as DNA: TGTGCCAGCTCGCCAGGACAGGCTTCCTCTGGAAACACCATATATTTT. Translation gives CASSPGQASSGNTIYF.

The CDR3 DNA sequence: TGTGCCAGCAGCTTGGTGTTATACAATGAGCAGTTCTTC. Protein sequence: CASSLVLYNEQFF. The chain links TRBV5-8 to TRBJ2-1; D is ambiguous. Trimming stripped 0 bases from V and 4 bases from J, with 5 bases between. The CDR3 contains 13 residues. The germline CDR1 and CDR2 sequences are SGHTS and YDEGEE.

This sequence joins TRBV15 and TRBJ1-2; TRBD1 matches at 10 bases. After removal of 6 bases from V and 3 bases from J, the junction contained 7 bases not matched to a gene. CDR3 length: 15 residues. Looked up from germline, CDR1 is LNHNV and CDR2 is YYDKDF (reference sequence). The CDR3 DNA reads TGTGCCACCAGGGGGACAGGGGCAATCTACTATGGCTACACCTTC. Amino acid sequence: CATRGTGAIYYGYTF.

The genes are TRBV19 and TRBJ1-3, with unresolved D. Deletions cut 6 bases from V and 0 bases from J, with 12 bases between. CDR1 is LNHDA and CDR2 is SQIVND in the germline V gene (reference sequence). The CDR3 contains 15 residues. CDR3 loop: CASSLDTDSGNTIYF. CDR3 sequence (DNA): TGTGCCAGTAGCCTCGACACCGACTCTGGAAACACCATATATTTT.